This T cell receptor (beta chain) was sequenced during a study of blood T cell repertoires in COVID-19. Overall study context: Samples of COVID-19 (acute and convalescent) were obtained from the United States, Italy and Spain.

Per germline, CDR1 MDHEN and CDR2 SYDVKM. The CDR3 spans 15 residues. Trimming shortened V by 4 bases and J by 7 bases, and 16 bases separated the two germline ends. Method: immunoSEQ multiplex PCR; TCRdb's copy keeps in-frame clones and lacks some. The repertoire includes almost 30,000 clones, 89% of them detected once, and 9.9% sits in the top ten. The clonotype was recovered from a human donor in a cohort sampled during active COVID-19. Sequenced input: peripheral blood. The rearrangement links TRBV28 to TRBJ1-4, with D hard to call. The CDR3 loop reads CASSSPLRPGEKLFF. The DNA of the CDR3 is TGTGCCAGCAGTTCTCCTCTGCGGCCGGGTGAAAAACTGTTTTTT.